This paragraph reports one TCR beta chain. This entry belongs to a study of beta chain features in type 1 diabetes. Expressed TCRB transcripts were sequenced, since all the RNA that had been isolated was reverse transcribed. Using immunoSEQ multiplex PCR, the repertoire was profiled, and TCRdb retains in-frame clones only, with some absent. The sample carries 900,000 or so clones, 17% recorded once. This CDR3 has 15 amino acids. Trimming took 1 base from V and 2 from J, leaving 11 bases between them. Germline V gene lookup returns CDR1 LGHNA and CDR2 YNFKEQ. The TCR sequence derives from a woman between 18 and 29 years old in good health. V gene TRBV4-2 combines with J gene TRBJ2-5; D is possibly TRBD2 (6 bases). The specimen was naive CD4+ T cells from blood. CDR3 region: CASSQVTSRQETQYF. CDR3 in DNA: TGTGCCAGCAGCCAAGTCACTAGCAGGCAAGAGACCCAGTACTTC.